Listed here is a single T cell receptor (beta chain). Its cognate antigen is unknown. Repertoires were generated with immunoSEQ multiplex PCR, while TCRdb's copy carries only in-frame clones and drops some. The table includes around 150,000 clones, about 88% detected once. This sample stems from a study of T cell responses to AZD1222 COVID-19 vaccine. Study findings and constraints: Spike-specific TCR breadth and depth both grew after two AZD1222 doses.

The germline V and J ends were trimmed by 2 bases and 4 bases, with 6 bases remaining between them. CDR3 size: 13 residues. Germline V lookup: CDR1 SGHTA, CDR2 FQGNSA. The sequence was collected from an adult in good health. This sequence joins TRBV7-2 and TRBJ1-5; D ambiguous. The material was peripheral blood, obtained on day 0 of AZD1222 vaccination. The CDR3 DNA sequence: TGTGCCAGCAGCTTACAACGTAATCAGCCCCAGCATTTT. As protein: CASSLQRNQPQHF.